This T cell receptor beta chain is drawn from a study of cytomegalovirus exposure and HLA in healthy donors. The germline CDR1 and CDR2 sequences are SGHTA and FQGNSA. The CDR3 loop spans 16 amino acids. V was pared by 6 bases and J by 2 bases, with 18 bases between. Assay: immunoSEQ multiplex PCR; the TCRdb copy retains only in-frame clones and omits some. The repertoire includes some 83,000 clones, approximately 94% of them detected once, and 2.5% to 3.5% sits in the top ten. Sequencing was done on a sample of PBMCs. This TCR derives from a woman younger than 30 in good health and CMV-seropositive. The chain has TRBV7-2 and TRBJ2-3; a possible D gene is TRBD2 (6 bases). The CDR3 spells CASRFEGTRNTDTQYF. The CDR3 region has the DNA TGTGCCAGCAGATTTGAGGGGACTCGTAACACAGATACGCAGTATTTT.